This is a list of T cell receptor beta chains from one sample in a study of early T cells in non-severe SARS-CoV-2 infection. TCRdb called the 5' RACE reads again in MiXCR, with one record for every CDR3 protein. The sample has fewer than 65,000 distinct CDR3 sequences, roughly 5.7% seen once. The sample consisted of whole blood, taken at baseline. The receptors stem from an adult who was a healthcare worker with PCR-confirmed SARS-CoV-2 infection or an uninfected control (not recorded which). Each CDR3 is given with its conserved first and last residue. The D gene is left open where the match is weak. Rows may omit the clone size; those that give it use once, few, many or a size class.

D gene,clone size,V gene,J gene,CDR3 DNA,CDR3 protein
TRBD1,few,TRBV6-5,TRBJ2-6,TGTGCCAGCAGTAACAGGGGGCCTGGGGCCAACGTCCTGACTTTC,CASSNRGPGANVLTF
TRBD2,many,TRBV19,TRBJ2-1,TGTGCCAGTAGGGGGACTAGCGGGACGAGCTCCTACAATGAGCAGTTCTTC,CASRGTSGTSSYNEQFF
TRBD2,many,TRBV7-9,TRBJ2-7,TGTGCCAGCAGCCCAAATATCGTGAAAGCGGGAGGAACCCAGCGAGAGCAGTACTTC,CASSPNIVKAGGTQREQYF
.,few,TRBV12-3/TRBV12-4,TRBJ2-5,TGTGCCAGCAGTTTTGGACAGACGGAGACCCAGTACTTC,CASSFGQTETQYF
TRBD2,many,TRBV7-2,TRBJ2-6,TGTGCCAGCAGCTTATTACCAGCGGGAGTGGCTGGGGCCAACGTCCTGACTTTC,CASSLLPAGVAGANVLTF
.,few,TRBV18,TRBJ1-1,TGTGCCAGCTCACCACCGGTCAACACTGAAGCTTTCTTT,CASSPPVNTEAFF
.,.,TRBV7-6,TRBJ2-7,TGTGCCAGCAGCTTAGCGCTCCGGTCCTACGAGCAGTACTTC,CASSLALRSYEQYF
TRBD1,many,TRBV19,TRBJ2-7,TGTGCCAGTAGTATGGACAGGTGGACCTACGAGCAGTACTTC,CASSMDRWTYEQYF
.,many,TRBV27,TRBJ1-6,TGTGCCAGCAGTCTGGGCACCTCCACACCCCTCCACTTT,CASSLGTSTPLHF
.,.,TRBV5-1,TRBJ2-3,TGCGCCAGCAGCTTGAATCCCCTGGGGGACACAGATACGCAGTATTTT,CASSLNPLGDTDTQYF
.,many,TRBV14,TRBJ2-3,TGTGCCAGCAGCCCCTACAGGTCCTCTAGCACAGATACGCAGTATTTT,CASSPYRSSSTDTQYF
TRBD1,many,TRBV18,TRBJ2-7,TGTGCCAGCTCATCGAGCCGCGGGACAGGGGTCTACGAGCAGTACTTC,CASSSSRGTGVYEQYF
TRBD2,many,TRBV28,TRBJ2-1,TGTGCCAGTCTAGCGGTTAACAATGAGCAGTTCTTC,CASLAVNNEQFF
.,many,TRBV19,TRBJ2-4,TGTGCCAGTAGTACAGGGGGGCGCAACATTCAGTACTTC,CASSTGGRNIQYF
.,many,TRBV7-6,TRBJ2-3,TGTGCCAGCAGCTTATTCGGAGCGGAGGGAGATACGCAGTATTTT,CASSLFGAEGDTQYF
.,few,TRBV11-3,TRBJ2-5,TGTGCCAGCAGCTTAGCTGGTAGGGGCGGACGGGAGACCCAGTACTTC,CASSLAGRGGRETQYF
TRBD1,many,TRBV5-1,TRBJ2-1,TGCGCCAGCAGCTTGCGCGGACAGGGTAATGATGAGCAGTTCTTC,CASSLRGQGNDEQFF
TRBD1,many,TRBV28,TRBJ1-2,TGTGCCAGCAGTTTAGCCCAGCGGACAGGGACTTACTATGGCTACACCTTC,CASSLAQRTGTYYGYTF
.,many,TRBV6-1,TRBJ2-1,TGTGCCAGCAGGACTTCCCCCGCGTTGTTCTTC,CASRTSPALFF
.,many,TRBV4-2,TRBJ1-1,TGTGCCAGCAGCCAAGCGTTGAGCTCCGAAGCTTTCTTT,CASSQALSSEAFF
TRBD2,many,TRBV5-1,TRBJ2-1,TGCGCCAGCAGATCGTCTAGCGGAGGGCGCAATGAGCAGTTCTTC,CASRSSSGGRNEQFF
.,.,TRBV3-1,TRBJ2-7,TGTGCCAGCAGCCAAGATGGCACAGCCTCCTACGAGCAGTACTTC,CASSQDGTASYEQYF
.,many,TRBV7-2,TRBJ2-2,TGTGCCAGCAGCTTAGAGGTCGGGGAGCTGTTTTTT,CASSLEVGELFF
TRBD2,many,TRBV7-2,TRBJ2-7,TGTGCCACCCGGACTAGCGGGAGGGCCGGATACGAGCAGTACTTC,CATRTSGRAGYEQYF
.,many,TRBV9,TRBJ1-4,TGTGCCAGCAGCGTAGATGAGGGAATAAGCGAAAAACTGTTTTTT,CASSVDEGISEKLFF
.,.,TRBV3-1,TRBJ1-2,TGTGCCAGCAGCCAAGACGGAAACTATGGCTACACCTTC,CASSQDGNYGYTF
.,.,TRBV7-2,TRBJ2-5,TGTGCCAGCAGCTTAGCGCCATTCACTCCCGGGGAGACCCAGTACTTC,CASSLAPFTPGETQYF
TRBD1,few,TRBV3-1,TRBJ2-1,TGTGCCAGCAGCCAGTACACAGGGTACCAGACAGGGAATGAGCAGTTCTTC,CASSQYTGYQTGNEQFF
TRBD1,many,TRBV3-1,TRBJ2-7,TGTGCCAGCAGCCTGACAGGGGACGAGCAGTACTTC,CASSLTGDEQYF
TRBD1,many,TRBV20-1,TRBJ1-1,TGCAGTGCTAGGGACAGGGACCGACTGATGAACACTGAAGCTTTCTTT,CSARDRDRLMNTEAFF
TRBD2,many,TRBV20-1,TRBJ2-7,TGCAGTGCCTTGGCGGGAGTAAACGAGCAGTACTTC,CSALAGVNEQYF
.,many,TRBV6-5,TRBJ1-2,TGTGCCAGCAATTCTAACTATGGCTACACCTTC,CASNSNYGYTF
.,.,TRBV7-9,TRBJ1-4,TGTGCCAGCAGCTTAGGCGGTGAAAAACTGTTTTTT,CASSLGGEKLFF
TRBD2,.,TRBV12-3/TRBV12-4,TRBJ2-1,TGTGCCAGCAGTCCGGGACTAGCCAAACCAAACAATGAGCAGTTCTTC,CASSPGLAKPNNEQFF
.,.,TRBV20-1,TRBJ2-7,TGCAGTGCTAAGGGAAGGAGCTCCTACGAGCAGTACTTC,CSAKGRSSYEQYF
.,.,TRBV6-5,TRBJ1-5,TGTGCCAGCAGTATAGACAGGTGGGGCAATCAGCCCCAGCATTTT,CASSIDRWGNQPQHF
TRBD2,many,TRBV7-6,TRBJ2-3,TGTGCCAGCAGCTTAGATGGTAGCGGGAGCACAGATACGCAGTATTTT,CASSLDGSGSTDTQYF
TRBD1,many,TRBV27,TRBJ1-6,TGTGCCAGCAGTCCGACCGGACAGGGGGTATTTTATAATTCACCCCTCCACTTT,CASSPTGQGVFYNSPLHF
TRBD1,many,TRBV5-1,TRBJ1-6,TGCGCCAGCAGCCTTGGACAGGGAAATAGATCACCCCTCCACTTT,CASSLGQGNRSPLHF
.,.,TRBV6-1,TRBJ1-5,TGTGCCAGCAGTGCCTTGGGTCAGCCCCAGCATTTT,CASSALGQPQHF
TRBD1,many,TRBV5-1,TRBJ1-1,TGCGCCAGCAGCATCGATACCGGACAGGGGAGTGAAGCTTTCTTT,CASSIDTGQGSEAFF
TRBD1,few,TRBV10-1,TRBJ1-3,TGCGCCAGCAGTGCCAGAACCGGGACAGACTCTGGAAACACCATATATTTT,CASSARTGTDSGNTIYF
.,many,TRBV7-9,TRBJ2-3,TGTGCCAGCAGCTTAGAGGGCCGCGGGATCGTTCGATTTGATACGCAGTATTTT,CASSLEGRGIVRFDTQYF
.,many,TRBV5-1,TRBJ2-2,TGCGCCAGCAGCTTGTTTCCGGGCACGAACACCGGGGAGCTGTTTTTT,CASSLFPGTNTGELFF
.,few,TRBV7-8,TRBJ2-1,TGTGCCAGCAGCCTCACCCGACTAGTTGATGAGCAGTTCTTC,CASSLTRLVDEQFF
TRBD2,many,TRBV20-1,TRBJ2-5,TGCAGTGCTAGAGGGCCCGGGACTAGCGGGAGGAGAGAGACCCAGTACTTC,CSARGPGTSGRRETQYF
.,many,TRBV7-3,TRBJ2-3,TGTGCCAGCAGCCTAGGACGCGGGGCAGATACGCAGTATTTT,CASSLGRGADTQYF
.,.,TRBV20-1,TRBJ2-7,TGCAGTGCTAGGGCCCAGGTGGACGAGCAGTACTTC,CSARAQVDEQYF
.,many,TRBV29-1,TRBJ1-1,TGCAGCGTTGTCCGCGACATGAACACTGAAGCTTTCTTT,CSVVRDMNTEAFF
.,many,TRBV19,TRBJ2-2,TGTGCCAGTAGTAAGGGCCGTTCCACCGGGGAGCTGTTTTTT,CASSKGRSTGELFF
TRBD1,few,TRBV6-5,TRBJ1-1,TGTGCCAGCAGTTCAGGGGGCAGGACTGAAGCTTTCTTT,CASSSGGRTEAFF
TRBD2,many,TRBV29-1,TRBJ2-7,TGCAGCGTTGAAGGCCTACTAGCGGGAGCCTACTACGAGCAGTACTTC,CSVEGLLAGAYYEQYF
TRBD1,many,TRBV5-1,TRBJ1-1,TGCGCCAGCAGCGACAAACAGGGGTCGGGCACTGAAGCTTTCTTT,CASSDKQGSGTEAFF
.,many,TRBV18,TRBJ2-5,TGTGCCAGCTCAGAACAAGAGACCCAGTACTTC,CASSEQETQYF
.,.,TRBV24-1,TRBJ2-1,TGTGCCACATCGGGAGTCGGGCCCTACAATGAGCAGTTCTTC,CATSGVGPYNEQFF
TRBD2,few,TRBV19,TRBJ2-1,TGTGCCAGTAGTAGGGGGACTAGCGGGAGAAGAAATGAGCAGTTCTTC,CASSRGTSGRRNEQFF
TRBD2,many,TRBV11-2,TRBJ2-1,TGTGCCAGCAGCTTTAATGGGGGAGGGCCTCATGAGCAGTTCTTC,CASSFNGGGPHEQFF